One TCR beta chain is described in this entry. Its cognate antigen is unknown. Once RNA had been extracted, it was reverse transcribed into cDNA to act as the sequencing template. Some clones are missing from TCRdb's copy, which holds only in-frame ones; the method was immunoSEQ multiplex PCR. The sample holds about 110,000 clones, under 65% seen once. This record belongs to a study of CD8+ T cells in alopecia areata. T lymphocytes (CD4+ and CD8+) were sorted from PBMCs. General study points: Lesional scalp, notably in alopecia totalis/universalis, had clonality above that of normal scalp.

The sequence came from a human donor with alopecia areata. Material for sequencing was NKG2D-low CD8+ T cells sorted from blood.

As DNA, the CDR3 is TGTGCCACCAAAGGGACTAGCGTAAACAATGAGCAGTTCTTC. It yields the protein CATKGTSVNNEQFF. The chain recombines TRBV7-8 with TRBJ2-1, with 10 bases that match TRBD2. Looked up from germline, CDR1 is SGHVS and CDR2 is FQNEAQ. With 10 bases clipped from V and 5 bases from J, the junction kept 8 bases outside the gene matches. The CDR3 extends over 14 amino acids.